Listed here are 28 T cell receptor beta chains from one sample, sequenced in a study of shared T cell receptors in the human thymus. Assay: immunoSEQ multiplex PCR; the TCRdb copy retains only in-frame clones and omits some. Seen here are roughly 710,000 clones, 80% to 90% observed once, and the top ten hold about 0.0098%. These same records also appear under a second study, on human thymus T cells.

Sequencing was performed on thymocytes. The receptors were sampled from a girl less than two years old with a congenital heart defect.

The V call is TRBV4-1, the J call TRBJ1-1; tentatively, D is TRBD1 (5 bases). Germline CDR1 and CDR2: MGHRA and YSYEKL. V was cut by 2 bases and J by 4 bases, with 14 bases left in between. There are 15 residues in the CDR3. CDR3 protein: CASSQSSGMFTEAFF. The CDR3 region has the DNA TGCGCCAGCAGCCAAAGTTCAGGGATGTTCACTGAAGCTTTCTTT.

In its sample, this clone was seen a few times. This rearrangement joins TRBV6-1 to TRBJ2-7; D not resolved. Trimming removed 4 bases from V and 4 bases from J, with 8 bases in between. The CDR3 length is 12 residues. Germline CDR1 is MNHNS and CDR2 is SASEGT. The chain's CDR3 is CASSVRVYEQYF. As DNA, the CDR3 is TGTGCCAGCAGTGTACGCGTTTACGAGCAGTACTTC.

The chain joins TRBV6-5 to TRBJ2-1; D might be TRBD1 (6 bases). The V gene's germline CDR1 is MNHEY and CDR2 SVGAGI. The germline V and J ends were trimmed by 2 bases and 6 bases, with 11 bases remaining between them. This CDR3 has 14 residues. Written as DNA, the CDR3 is TGTGCCAGCAGTTACACAGGGTATAGCAATGAGCAGTTCTTC. Translating gives CASSYTGYSNEQFF.

The sample holds a few counts of this clone. The chain is built from TRBV14 and TRBJ1-2; D ambiguous. Trimming shortened V by 4 bases and J by 4 bases, and 19 bases separated the two germline ends. This CDR3 region has 16 residues. Per germline, CDR1 SGHDN and CDR2 FVKESK. CDR3 region: CASSPLSSDSSYGYTF. The DNA for the CDR3 is TGTGCCAGCAGCCCCCTTTCCTCGGACTCCTCCTATGGCTACACCTTC. Complete variable domain (other parts from reference TRBV14 and TRBJ1-2): EAGVTQFPSHSVIEKGQTVTLRCDPISGHDNLYWYRRVMGKEIKFLLHFVKESKQDESGMPNNRFLAERTGGTYSTLKVQPAELEDSGVYFCASSPLSSDSSYGYTFGSGTRLTVV.

The chain joins TRBV6-1 to TRBJ1-5, with a possible D match to TRBD1 (6 bases). Germline V CDR1 and CDR2: MNHNS, SASEGT. The CDR3 is made up of 13 amino acids. V lost 7 bases and J lost 2, with 9 bases in between. CDR3 nucleotides: TGTGCCAGCACGAGGACAGGCAATCAGCCCCAGCATTTT. It translates to CASTRTGNQPQHF.

This clone was observed once. The gene calls are TRBV30 and TRBJ1-5; possibly TRBD1 for D (6 bases). Trimming stripped 2 bases from V and 5 bases from J, with 16 bases between. CDR1 is GTSNPN, CDR2 SVGIG, per germline (reference sequence). The length of the CDR3 is 15 residues. The CDR3 here is CAWSRNRDKYQPQHF. CDR3 coding DNA: TGTGCCTGGAGTCGAAACCGGGACAAATATCAGCCCCAGCATTTT.

The V and J genes are TRBV7-4 and TRBJ1-1, with 7 bases fitting TRBD1. CDR1 is SGHVT, CDR2 SQSDAQ, per germline. CDR3 length equals 12 residues. J was trimmed by 9 bases and V by 6 bases; bases with no gene match: 7. CDR3 region: CASRPDRVKAFF. CDR3 DNA: TGTGCCAGCAGACCAGACAGGGTGAAAGCTTTCTTT.

The V and J genes are TRBV7-9 and TRBJ2-1; TRBD2 matches at 8 bases. Germline-derived CDR1 and CDR2 are SEHNR and FQNEAQ (reference sequence). The CDR3 covers 16 residues. Losses at the gene ends were 5 bases for V and 4 bases for J; bases not matched to a gene: 10. CDR3 nucleotides: TGTGCCAGCAGCCCCCGGGGGGGGAACGGTTACAATGAGCAGTTCTTC. It specifies CASSPRGGNGYNEQFF.

This clone has just a few counts. This chain links TRBV7-2 with TRBJ2-1, with a possible D match to TRBD1 (6 bases). The CDR3 loop spans 15 amino acids. From germline, CDR1 is SGHTA and CDR2 FQGNSA. Between the trimmed V and J ends, which lost 4 bases and 9 bases, there was a span of 19 bases. Here the CDR3 reads CASSCERQAGGEQFF. The CDR3 DNA is TGTGCCAGCAGCTGCGAACGACAGGCTGGAGGTGAGCAGTTCTTC.

The chain carries TRBV9 and TRBJ2-1, with D hard to call. The CDR3 loop spans 15 amino acids. Trimming took off 0 bases at V and 6 bases at J, with 13 bases between the two ends. Germline CDR1 and CDR2: SGDLS and YYNGEE. In nucleotides, the CDR3 is TGTGCCAGCAGCGTAGTACCTGAGCGCCTCAATGAGCAGTTCTTC. Protein product: CASSVVPERLNEQFF.

V and J are TRBV11-3 and TRBJ2-7; the match to TRBD2 covers 7 bases. CDR1 SGHNT and CDR2 YENEEA come from the germline V gene. V shed 3 bases and J 5 bases; nucleotides not matched to a gene: 10. This CDR3 has 15 amino acids. CDR3 DNA: TGTGCCAGCAGCTTTACCCGGCGGGGAGGGAACGAGCAGTACTTC. This codes for CASSFTRRGGNEQYF.

The chain links TRBV19 to TRBJ1-5; TRBD1 is a possible D gene (5 bases). The CDR3 is 13 amino acids. Germline V gene lookup returns CDR1 LNHDA and CDR2 SQIVND (reference sequence). V was cut by 10 bases and J by 5 bases, with 15 bases left in between. CDR3: CATRAYTDQPQHF. As DNA, the CDR3 is TGTGCCACCAGGGCATACACCGATCAGCCCCAGCATTTT.

The chain recombines TRBV27 with TRBJ2-7; D is perhaps TRBD1 (6 bases). Trimming left V 5 bases short and J 2 bases short, with 34 bases between. The germline CDR1 and CDR2 sequences are MNHEY and SMNVEV (reference sequence). CDR3 length: 21 amino acids. The CDR3 sequence is CASSLKIPFPRTANKPYEQYF. The CDR3 DNA is TGTGCCAGCAGTCTTAAAATTCCCTTTCCTAGGACAGCAAATAAACCCTACGAGCAGTACTTC.

The V and J genes are TRBV9 and TRBJ2-7; unclear D gene. The germline V and J ends were trimmed by 4 bases and 2 bases, with 13 bases remaining between them. This CDR3 is built from 14 residues. The germline V gene encodes CDR1 SGDLS and CDR2 YYNGEE. CDR3 nucleotide sequence: TGTGCCAGCAGCCGAAGGAGAACCCCCTACGAGCAGTACTTC. Translated, it gives CASSRRRTPYEQYF. Full variable domain (missing parts from reference TRBV9 and TRBJ2-7): DSGVTQTPKHLITATGQRVTLRCSPRSGDLSVYWYQQSLDQGLQFLIQYYNGEERAKGNILERFSAQQFPDLHSELNLSSLELGDSALYFCASSRRRTPYEQYFGPGTRLTVT.

V and J are TRBV4-3 and TRBJ2-2, with D perhaps TRBD2 (5 bases). The CDR3 runs 17 residues. Trimming took 1 base from V and 3 from J, leaving 15 bases between them. The V gene's germline CDR1 is LGHNA and CDR2 YSLEER. The CDR3 DNA follows: TGCGCCAGCAGCCAAGGTGGGGAGCTCCGGTACACCGGGGAGCTGTTTTTT. It specifies CASSQGGELRYTGELFF.

The V gene is TRBV2, the J gene TRBJ1-1, with TRBD1 as a possible D gene (5 bases). This CDR3 comprises 15 residues. V lost 7 bases, J lost 1 base, and 16 bases lay in between. From germline, CDR1 is SNHLY and CDR2 FYNNEI. The chain's CDR3 is CASTPSYGQNTEAFF. DNA of the CDR3: TGTGCCAGCACCCCAAGTTACGGACAGAACACTGAAGCTTTCTTT.

The rearrangement joins TRBV13 to TRBJ2-4; the match to TRBD1 covers 8 bases. The length of the CDR3 is 16 residues. CDR1 is PRHDT, CDR2 FYEKMQ, per germline (reference sequence). J gave up 2 bases and V 5 bases, and 8 bases lay outside the gene matches. The CDR3 DNA reads TGTGCCAGCAGCCCCCGACAGGGGAGCTCCAAAAACATTCAGTACTTC. Its translation: CASSPRQGSSKNIQYF.

This clone was seen a single time. V is TRBV27 and J is TRBJ1-2; D possibly corresponds to TRBD1 (6 bases). The CDR3 extends over 16 amino acids. Per the germline V gene, CDR1 is MNHEY and CDR2 is SMNVEV (reference sequence). Deletions cut 5 bases from V and 2 bases from J, with 18 bases between. The CDR3 region is CASSARQGLINYGYTF. CDR3 sequence (DNA): TGTGCCAGCAGTGCCCGCCAGGGGCTAATAAACTATGGCTACACCTTC.

The V and J genes are TRBV5-1 and TRBJ1-1; TRBD1 might be the D (5 bases). This CDR3 is 18 amino acids long. V lost 3 bases and J lost 0, with 21 bases in between. Germline V gene lookup returns CDR1 SGHRS and CDR2 YFSETQ. The CDR3 spells CASSSGGRSPQVNTEAFF. Written as DNA, the CDR3 is TGCGCCAGCAGCTCGGGGGGACGGTCTCCACAGGTGAACACTGAAGCTTTCTTT.

The chain carries TRBV11-2 and TRBJ2-2, with TRBD1 matching 8 bases. V shed 2 bases and J 7 bases; nucleotides not matched to a gene: 6. CDR1 and CDR2 (germline): SGHAT, FQNNGV. This CDR3 has 15 residues. CDR3 DNA sequence: TGTGCCAGCAGCTTACAGGGGGCAAGGGGCGGGGAGCTGTTTTTT. This encodes CASSLQGARGGELFF.

The chain employs TRBV11-3 and TRBJ1-3, with D possibly TRBD1 on 5 matching bases. CDR1 is SGHNT and CDR2 is YENEEA in the germline V gene. Trimming left V 0 bases short and J 2 bases short, with 14 bases between. This CDR3 has 17 residues. For the CDR3, the DNA is TGTGCCAGCAGCTTAGATTACAGGTTGGTCACTGGAAACACCATATATTTT. This encodes CASSLDYRLVTGNTIYF.

The chain joins TRBV19 to TRBJ1-5; TRBD1 agrees at 8 bases. CDR1 LNHDA and CDR2 SQIVND come from the germline V gene (reference sequence). This CDR3 has 13 residues. With 5 bases clipped from V and 9 bases from J, the junction kept 6 bases outside the gene matches. The CDR3 sequence: CASSDAGGGPQHF. DNA of the CDR3: TGTGCCAGTAGTGATGCAGGGGGCGGGCCCCAGCATTTT.

The chain employs TRBV19 and TRBJ1-5; TRBD1 might be the D (6 bases). The germline gives CDR1 LNHDA, CDR2 SQIVND (reference sequence). There are 15 residues in the CDR3. The V end lost 7 bases, the J end lost 0 bases, and 13 bases lay between the germline ends. The CDR3 DNA is TGTGCCAGTACCCCCAGGGGATATAGCAATCAGCCCCAGCATTTT. Translated: CASTPRGYSNQPQHF.

The chain carries TRBV27 and TRBJ2-7; 12 positions match TRBD1. CDR1 is MNHEY, CDR2 SMNVEV, per germline (reference sequence). V trimming: 5 bases; J trimming: 4 bases; junction bases outside the gene matches: 12. CDR3 size: 17 residues. CDR3 nucleotide sequence: TGTGCCAGCAGTCCGCCACCCGGGACAGGGGGCCAGTACGAGCAGTACTTC. Residues: CASSPPPGTGGQYEQYF.

Concerning this clone itself: At one boundary the junction diverges from the germline segment, which might be a read error. Other DNA sequences in the same sample also yield this CDR3. This sequence joins TRBV5-5 and TRBJ1-6; unclear D gene. The germline gives CDR1 SGHKS, CDR2 YYEKEE (reference sequence). CDR3 size: 15 residues. The CDR3 is CASKHPSSYNSPLHF. The CDR3, as DNA: TGTGCCAGCAAACACCCTAGCTCCTATAATTCCCCCCTCCACTTT.

The V call is TRBV5-8, the J call TRBJ2-1, with D perhaps TRBD2 (6 bases). The V gene lost 4 bases and the J gene lost 1 base, with 12 bases spanning the gap. The CDR3 has 15 residues. Germline V gene data show CDR1 as SGHTS and CDR2 as YDEGEE. CDR3 residues: CASSVGAGSYNEQFF. The CDR3, as DNA: TGTGCCAGCAGCGTCGGGGCGGGATCCTACAATGAGCAGTTCTTC.

The rearrangement uses TRBV20-1 and TRBJ2-1, with 7 nucleotides matching TRBD1. The CDR3 covers 10 residues. Germline-derived CDR1 and CDR2 are DFQATT and SNEGSKA (reference sequence). J was trimmed by 12 bases and V by 5 bases; bases with no gene match: 4. The CDR3 DNA sequence: TGCAGTGCTGCCCCAGGGGGGCAGTTCTTC. It specifies CSAAPGGQFF.

The genes are TRBV7-7 and TRBJ1-5; D is perhaps TRBD1 (5 bases). Germline loops: CDR1 SSHAT, CDR2 FNYEAQ (reference sequence). The CDR3 is made up of 18 amino acids. The CDR3 is CASPMKGQVIGHNQPQHF. The CDR3 region has the DNA TGTGCTAGCCCCATGAAGGGGCAGGTTATAGGGCATAATCAGCCCCAGCATTTT.